The rows below give T cell receptor beta chains drawn from one sample of a study of control samples from healthy donors and cancer patients. The repertoire was sequenced with immunoSEQ multiplex PCR; TCRdb's copy has only in-frame clones and lacks some. The sample has about 93,000 clones, about 88% seen once. Sequenced input: blood. The origin of the receptors is a woman in her sixties or seventies in good health. Each CDR3 is given with its conserved first and last residue. D genes are given only for firm matches. Only some rows state a clone size, as once, few, many or a class for expanded clones.

V gene	D gene	CDR3 length	clone size	J gene	CDR3 protein	CDR3 DNA
TRBV11-2	-	13	many	TRBJ2-7	CASSLPGVYEQYF	TGTGCCAGCAGCTTACCAGGGGTGTACGAGCAGTACTTC
TRBV13	TRBD1	17	once	TRBJ1-6	CASSSIRGQGYNSPLHF	TGTGCCAGCAGCTCTATTCGCGGACAGGGGTATAATTCACCCCTCCACTTT
TRBV12-3/TRBV12-4	TRBD2	13	-	TRBJ2-3	CASSGAGSDTQYF	TGTGCCAGCAGTGGAGCGGGGTCAGATACGCAGTATTTT
TRBV4-1	-	15	-	TRBJ1-1	CASSPEAGLNTEAFF	TGCGCCAGCAGCCCTGAGGCAGGACTGAACACTGAAGCTTTCTTT
TRBV5-4	-	13	-	TRBJ2-1	CASSFPGGNEQFF	TGTGCCAGCAGCTTTCCGGGTGGGAATGAGCAGTTCTTC
TRBV2	-	13	once	TRBJ2-5	CASSPWAGETQYF	TGTGCCAGCAGCCCTTGGGCGGGGGAGACCCAGTACTTC
TRBV11-2	-	15	-	TRBJ2-4	CASSLDMAGTVIQYF	TGTGCCAGCAGCTTAGATATGGCAGGGACCGTCATTCAGTACTTC
TRBV6-1	TRBD1	16	-	TRBJ1-5	CASSEVWTGTNQPQHF	TGTGCCAGCAGTGAAGTCTGGACAGGGACAAATCAGCCCCAGCATTTT
TRBV9	-	15	-	TRBJ1-1	CASSETPWMNTEAFF	TGTGCCAGCAGCGAGACCCCCTGGATGAACACTGAAGCTTTCTTT
TRBV9	-	13	-	TRBJ1-3	CASSVEGLGTIYF	TGTGCCAGCAGCGTAGAGGGGTTAGGCACCATATATTTT
TRBV29-1	TRBD1	13	-	TRBJ2-5	CSAGQGGTETQYF	TGCAGCGCCGGACAGGGGGGGACAGAGACCCAGTACTTC
TRBV28	-	12	-	TRBJ1-5	CAGTGLGQPQHF	TGTGCCGGAACAGGGCTCGGGCAGCCCCAGCATTTT
TRBV18	-	14	-	TRBJ1-2	CASSPGAGNYGYTF	TGTGCCAGCTCACCAGGGGCCGGTAACTATGGCTACACCTTC
TRBV19	-	16	-	TRBJ1-5	CASSMLTGDSNQPQHF	TGTGCCAGTAGTATGCTGACGGGAGATAGCAATCAGCCCCAGCATTTT
TRBV7-2	-	11	-	TRBJ2-4	CASSFLNIQYF	TGTGCCAGCAGCTTCCTTAACATTCAGTACTTC
TRBV19	TRBD1	15	-	TRBJ2-4	CASSTGQGSKNIQYF	TGTGCCAGTAGTACGGGACAGGGGTCCAAAAACATTCAGTACTTC
TRBV6-5	TRBD1	14	-	TRBJ1-1	CASTLDRVRTEAFF	TGTGCCAGCACTTTGGACAGGGTAAGAACTGAAGCTTTCTTT
TRBV19	-	17	-	TRBJ1-1	CASSTGTGSISNTEAFF	TGTGCCAGTAGTACAGGAACAGGGAGTATCTCAAACACTGAAGCTTTCTTT
TRBV28	-	15	-	TRBJ1-4	CASSTPGAGNEKLFF	TGTGCCAGCAGTACTCCAGGGGCCGGTAATGAAAAACTGTTTTTT
TRBV15	TRBD1	16	-	TRBJ1-3	CATSRGVRQGVDTIYF	TGTGCCACCAGCAGAGGGGTTAGACAGGGTGTTGACACCATATATTTT
TRBV19	TRBD1	17	once	TRBJ2-7	CASSIRSPGQGPYEQYF	TGTGCCAGTAGTATCAGATCCCCGGGACAGGGACCCTACGAGCAGTACTTC
TRBV9	-	16	-	TRBJ1-4	CASSVAPGGTNEKLFF	TGTGCCAGCAGCGTAGCCCCGGGGGGAACTAATGAAAAACTGTTTTTT
TRBV7-2	-	13	-	TRBJ1-1	CASSKTRGTEAFF	TGTGCCAGCAGCAAAACCAGGGGCACTGAAGCTTTCTTT
TRBV6-5	-	13	-	TRBJ1-2	CASSSGTNYGYTF	TGTGCCAGCAGTTCTGGGACTAACTATGGCTACACCTTC
TRBV21-1	-	14	-	TRBJ2-5	CASTLGQGEETQYF	TGTGCCAGCACCTTAGGACAGGGAGAAGAGACCCAGTACTTC
TRBV5-8	-	15	-	TRBJ2-7	CASSLRGANSYEQYF	TGTGCCAGCAGCTTGCGGGGGGCCAATTCCTACGAGCAGTACTTC
TRBV5-4	-	12	-	TRBJ2-3	CASSGSTDTQYF	TGTGCCAGCAGCGGGAGTACAGATACGCAGTATTTT
TRBV6-5	TRBD1	15	-	TRBJ1-5	CASRDGTGGGQPQHF	TGTGCCAGCAGGGACGGGACAGGGGGCGGTCAGCCCCAGCATTTT
TRBV6-2/TRBV6-3	-	16	few	TRBJ2-5	CASSYLGEKTKETQYF	TGTGCCAGCAGTTACTTAGGTGAAAAAACCAAAGAGACCCAGTACTTC
TRBV28	TRBD1	14	-	TRBJ1-1	CASLTPTGGTEAFF	TGTGCCAGCCTAACCCCGACAGGGGGAACTGAAGCTTTCTTT
TRBV7-3	TRBD1	16	-	TRBJ2-2	CASSFIPGQGTGELFF	TGTGCCAGCAGCTTTATTCCGGGACAGGGGACCGGGGAGCTGTTTTTT
TRBV3-1/TRBV3-2	-	16	-	TRBJ2-2	CASSFQRLTNTGELFF	TGTGCCAGCAGCTTCCAGAGGCTTACGAACACCGGGGAGCTGTTTTTT
TRBV10-1	-	16	-	TRBJ1-3	CASSETGSISGNTIYF	TGCGCCAGCAGTGAGACAGGATCCATCTCTGGAAACACCATATATTTT
TRBV2	-	14	-	TRBJ2-3	CATAGGSPTDTQYF	TGTGCCACAGCGGGTGGCTCCCCAACAGATACGCAGTATTTT
TRBV7-8	-	17	-	TRBJ1-4	CASSRLVIVGGDEKLFF	TGTGCCAGCAGCCGCCTCGTAATTGTGGGAGGGGATGAAAAACTGTTTTTT
TRBV5-4	-	15	-	TRBJ1-1	CASSPKGRGDTEAFF	TGTGCCAGCAGCCCCAAGGGGAGGGGGGACACTGAAGCTTTCTTT
TRBV5-1	TRBD2	15	-	TRBJ2-3	CASSTGLAGTDTQYF	TGCGCCAGCAGCACGGGACTAGCGGGAACAGATACGCAGTATTTT
TRBV5-8	TRBD1	16	-	TRBJ1-1	CASSLGQGVWDTEAFF	TGTGCCAGCAGCTTAGGACAGGGCGTATGGGACACTGAAGCTTTCTTT
TRBV11-2	-	14	-	TRBJ2-7	CASSLEGGFYEQYF	TGTGCCAGCAGCTTAGAGGGAGGCTTCTACGAGCAGTACTTC
TRBV11-2	TRBD2	16	-	TRBJ2-5	CASSRGLAGVQETQYF	TGTGCCAGCAGCCGCGGACTAGCGGGAGTGCAAGAGACCCAGTACTTC
TRBV3-1/TRBV3-2	-	15	-	TRBJ1-3	CASSQEGVWGNTIYF	TGTGCCAGCAGCCAAGAAGGTGTCTGGGGAAACACCATATATTTT
TRBV5-4	-	12	-	TRBJ2-1	CASSQDRNEQFF	TGTGCCAGCAGCCAGGACCGGAATGAGCAGTTCTTC
TRBV19	-	13	-	TRBJ2-1	CASSLRPYAEQFF	TGTGCCAGTAGCCTCCGGCCGTACGCTGAGCAGTTCTTC
TRBV4-1	-	15	-	TRBJ1-1	CASTSLGRDHLEAFF	TGCGCCAGCACCTCCTTAGGCAGGGACCACCTTGAAGCTTTCTTT
TRBV6-1	-	15	-	TRBJ1-5	CASSEGIWTNQPQHF	TGTGCCAGCAGTGAAGGGATTTGGACCAATCAGCCCCAGCATTTT
TRBV30	TRBD1	15	-	TRBJ1-6	CAWRVPGQYNSPLHF	TGTGCCTGGAGGGTCCCGGGACAGTATAATTCACCCCTCCACTTT
TRBV15	TRBD2	17	-	TRBJ2-1	CATSPPFVREYLNEQFF	TGTGCCACCAGCCCTCCCTTCGTGCGGGAGTACTTGAATGAGCAGTTCTTC
TRBV2	-	14	-	TRBJ1-2	CASSSDAGSYGYTF	TGTGCCAGCAGTTCGGACGCCGGGAGCTATGGCTACACCTTC
TRBV19	-	15	-	TRBJ2-2	CARRRGGMDTGELFF	TGTGCCAGGCGTAGGGGGGGCATGGACACCGGGGAGCTGTTTTTT
TRBV30	TRBD2	14	-	TRBJ2-1	CAWGGSGGYNEQFF	TGTGCCTGGGGAGGAAGCGGGGGTTACAATGAGCAGTTCTTC
TRBV7-9	-	14	-	TRBJ2-7	CASSLYPALYEQYF	TGTGCCAGCAGCTTATACCCCGCCTTGTACGAGCAGTACTTC
TRBV19	-	13	-	TRBJ1-2	CASKTDGYYGYTF	TGTGCCAGTAAGACGGACGGATACTATGGCTACACCTTC